The T cell receptor beta chain under discussion was sequenced for a study of glioma-infiltrating T cells after dendritic cell vaccination. Study-wide background: Samples are from glioblastoma patients in Phase I and II dendritic cell vaccine trials. Patients received three intradermal dendritic cell vaccine injections at biweekly intervals.

Some clones are missing from TCRdb's copy, which holds only in-frame ones; the method was immunoSEQ multiplex PCR. The sample consists of tens of thousands of clones, about 85% of them appearing once. J lost 5 bases, V lost 5 bases, and 17 bases had no gene match. Germline CDR1 and CDR2: SEHNR and FQNEAQ (reference sequence). The CDR3 covers 18 residues. Source: blood, taken before dendritic cell vaccination. The J gene is TRBJ2-3, the V gene TRBV7-9; 9 positions match TRBD2. This receptor was identified in a human donor with glioblastoma. CDR3 DNA: TGTGCCAGCAGCCACCCAGATGGGAAGCGGGAGGAAGGAGATACGCAGTATTTT. Its translation is CASSHPDGKREEGDTQYF. Combining the CDR3 with reference TRBV7-9 and TRBJ2-3 gives the whole variable domain DTGVSQNPRHKITKRGQNVTFRCDPISEHNRLYWYRQTLGQGPEFLTYFQNEAQLEKSRLLSDRFSAERPKGSFSTLEIQRTEQGDSAMYLCASSHPDGKREEGDTQYFGPGTRLTVL.